The rows below give T cell receptor beta chains drawn from one sample of a study of neurological immune-mediated disorders. Using its own MiXCR run on the 5' RACE reads, TCRdb lists one record per CDR3 protein. The repertoire consists of roughly 13,000 distinct CDR3 sequences, with roughly 6.9% occurring once and the leading ten covering around a quarter. The specimen was CD8+ T cells from blood. The origin of the receptors is a middle-aged woman in good health. Both conserved end residues are part of each CDR3.

J: TRBJ1-1; V: TRBV7-8; CDR3: CASSLGPDYTEAFF
J: TRBJ2-7; V: TRBV3-1; CDR3: CASSKGRGYEQYF
J: TRBJ2-5; V: TRBV28; CDR3: CASMIRQQPRETQYF
J: TRBJ1-5; V: TRBV2; CDR3: CASSQGEPQHF
J: TRBJ2-3; V: TRBV5-1; CDR3: CASTSGLAGSTDTQYF
J: TRBJ2-1; V: TRBV25-1; CDR3: CASSQDGNEQFF
J: TRBJ2-1; V: TRBV28; CDR3: CASSSSGTYNEQFF
J: TRBJ1-1; V: TRBV20-1; CDR3: CSASGPLNTEAFF
J: TRBJ2-1; V: TRBV20-1; CDR3: CSAPRGNEQFF
J: TRBJ1-2; V: TRBV6-1; CDR3: CASSEYVANYGYTF
J: TRBJ1-2; V: TRBV7-6; CDR3: CASSPAVTAYGYTF
J: TRBJ2-1; V: TRBV13; CDR3: CASSLAPTSYNEQFF
J: TRBJ2-7; V: TRBV4-1; CDR3: CASSQLTGTGYYEQYF
J: TRBJ2-5; V: TRBV20-1; CDR3: CSALSPGGEETQYF
J: TRBJ1-1; V: TRBV6-1; CDR3: CASRDSLYTEAFF
J: TRBJ2-7; V: TRBV4-1; CDR3: CASSHPGTSGTYEQYF
J: TRBJ2-7; V: TRBV5-1; CDR3: CASSLRHQSYEQYF
J: TRBJ2-7; V: TRBV5-6; CDR3: CASSYGTVNEQYF
J: TRBJ2-1; V: TRBV18; CDR3: CASSPASDNEQFF
J: TRBJ2-5; V: TRBV28; CDR3: CASRIRGHETQYF
J: TRBJ2-7; V: TRBV28; CDR3: CASRASTASYEQYF
J: TRBJ2-2; V: TRBV5-1; CDR3: CASEISGELFF
J: TRBJ2-7; V: TRBV13; CDR3: CASSPLIGSWEQYF
J: TRBJ2-1; V: TRBV7-3; CDR3: CASSPVGAGNEQFF
J: TRBJ2-7; V: TRBV7-9; CDR3: CASSQRAGGYEQYF
J: TRBJ1-1; V: TRBV20-1; CDR3: CSARGGSENTEAFF
J: TRBJ2-1; V: TRBV5-1; CDR3: CASSLDNRNEQFF
J: TRBJ2-1; V: TRBV12-3/TRBV12-4; CDR3: CASRGTVEQFF
J: TRBJ2-1; V: TRBV30; CDR3: CAADSLGTYNEQFF
J: TRBJ1-5; V: TRBV12-3/TRBV12-4; CDR3: CASSLGGGGVGNQPQHF
J: TRBJ1-3; V: TRBV20-1; CDR3: CSASGQGAPGNTIYF
J: TRBJ2-7; V: TRBV6-2/TRBV6-3; CDR3: CASRGVGGTYEQYF
J: TRBJ1-2; V: TRBV12-3/TRBV12-4; CDR3: CASSIMGYYGYTF
J: TRBJ2-3; V: TRBV7-2; CDR3: CASSLGQGSTDTQYF
J: TRBJ2-1; V: TRBV12-3/TRBV12-4; CDR3: CASGYGTPGGNEQFF
J: TRBJ1-2; V: TRBV29-1; CDR3: CSVEDPFNYGYTF
J: TRBJ2-5; V: TRBV24-1; CDR3: CATSDLLVETQYF
J: TRBJ2-1; V: TRBV12-3/TRBV12-4; CDR3: CASSLGLYNEQFF
J: TRBJ1-1; V: TRBV7-2; CDR3: CASSLDLGTEAFF
J: TRBJ2-7; V: TRBV5-1; CDR3: CASSEGTDSKQYF
J: TRBJ2-7; V: TRBV5-1; CDR3: CASSPRHSNSYEQYF
J: TRBJ2-5; V: TRBV20-1; CDR3: CSASPLGLAEETQYF
J: TRBJ2-3; V: TRBV20-1; CDR3: CSARVPLTPTSGEAALSTDTQYF
J: TRBJ2-5; V: TRBV5-1; CDR3: CASSSTGETQYF
J: TRBJ1-5; V: TRBV15; CDR3: CATQAARNQPQHF